The text below deals with one T cell receptor (beta chain). Its specificity is not known. Sample-barcoded 5' priming and a J-beta primer mix drove a second PCR of roughly 6 to 12 cycles. Each of the samples gave a minimum of 2.5 million paired-end reads that contained CDR3. MiXCR, applied by TCRdb to the 5' RACE reads, yields one record per CDR3 protein. The data hold more than 450,000 distinct CDR3 sequences, with around 27% observed a single time. At least 6 million PBMCs were isolated per sample. Extracted total RNA amounted to at least 5.5 micrograms for each sample. In germline, CDR1 is LGHDT, CDR2 YNNKEL (reference sequence). The length of the CDR3 is 12 residues. V dropped 2 bases and J dropped 6 bases, with 8 bases sitting between them. This record belongs to a study of blood T cells in healthy people across ages. Whole-study results and caveats: A roughly linear age-dependent decrease characterized TCR beta diversity per million T cells.

This sample was shared with a second study, whose subject was T cells of mothers and their children.

The receptor was isolated from a boy aged 2 to 10 in good health. The chain recombines TRBV3-1 with TRBJ2-7; perhaps TRBD2 as D (7 bases). The sequenced sample consisted of blood. CDR3 sequence (DNA): TGTGCCAGCAGCCAAAGGGGGGGCGAGCAGTACTTC. It is translated as CASSQRGGEQYF.